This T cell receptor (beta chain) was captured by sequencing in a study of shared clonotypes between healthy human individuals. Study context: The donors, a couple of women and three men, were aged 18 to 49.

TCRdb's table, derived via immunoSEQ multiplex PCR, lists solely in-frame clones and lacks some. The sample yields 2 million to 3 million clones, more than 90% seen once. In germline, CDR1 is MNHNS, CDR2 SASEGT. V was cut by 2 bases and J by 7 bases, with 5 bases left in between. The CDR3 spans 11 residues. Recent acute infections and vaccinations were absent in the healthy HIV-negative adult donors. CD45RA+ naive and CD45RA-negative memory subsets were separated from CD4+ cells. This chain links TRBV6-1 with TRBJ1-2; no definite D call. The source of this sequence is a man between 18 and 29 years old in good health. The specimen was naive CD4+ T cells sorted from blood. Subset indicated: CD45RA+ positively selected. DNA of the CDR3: TGTGCCAGCAGTGAAATGGGTGGCTACACCTTC. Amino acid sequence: CASSEMGGYTF.